This T cell receptor beta chain was observed in a study of neurological immune-mediated disorders. The cDNA came from 5'RACE with 10-nucleotide random UMIs. In TCRdb, the 5' RACE reads were re-called with MiXCR into one record per CDR3 protein. The repertoire consists of tens of thousands of distinct CDR3 sequences, with about a sixth occurring once and the leading ten covering 4.5% to 5%. Trimming pared 6 bases from V and 2 bases from J, leaving 13 bases between. The CDR3 sequence is 14 residues long. Germline CDR1 reads SQVTM; CDR2 reads ANQGSEA. Time point in this sample: technical triplicate 3. Fewer than 1.2 million sorted CD4+ or CD8+ T cells made each library.

This sequence originates from a female donor with HTLV-1-associated myelopathy (HAM/TSP). Sequenced material: CD4+ T cells from blood. This rearrangement joins TRBV29-1 to TRBJ2-2; tentatively, D is TRBD1 (6 bases). The CDR3 coding sequence is TGCAGCGTCAACCTACAGGGTAACACCGGGGAGCTGTTTTTT. Residues: CSVNLQGNTGELFF.